Below, one T cell receptor beta chain is given with its context. Its cognate antigen is unknown. This entry is derived from a study of cytomegalovirus exposure and HLA in healthy donors. Despite likely unrecorded immune exposures, the donors were nominally healthy at the time of sampling. PCR used 60 Vbeta primers and 13 Jbeta primers. TCRdb keeps only in-frame clones here, not all; method: immunoSEQ multiplex PCR. The table includes more than 90,000 clones, approximately 76% detected once. General study results and limits: Later analysis suggested links between common viral pathogens and several top significant clusters. In vitro experiments confirmed that a few CMV-associated chains were specific for CMV antigens. An analysis that was carried out later associated some 17,000 TCR beta sequences with HLA alleles at 0.05 false discovery rate.

The source is a man aged 40-49 years in good health and CMV-seropositive. The sample comprised PBMCs.

The CDR3 DNA follows: TGCGCCAGCAGCCAGAATGTTCGAGGGTCCTACGAGCAGTACTTC. Translated, it gives CASSQNVRGSYEQYF. The chain has TRBV4-3 and TRBJ2-7; perhaps TRBD2 as D (5 bases). Germline V gene data show CDR1 as LGHNA and CDR2 as YSLEER. The V end lost 3 bases, the J end lost 1 base, and 13 bases lay between the germline ends. This CDR3 spans 15 amino acids.